Below, 25 T cell receptor beta chains from the same sample are listed, as sequenced in a study of molecular identifiers for immune sequencing clone quantification. TCRdb independently ran MiXCR on the PCR reads; one entry per CDR3 protein. The sample lists over 600,000 distinct CDR3 sequences; 15% to 20% were seen once. Sequencing used naive CD8+ T cells from blood, with Jurkat cell RNA spiked in. Documented subset: FACS-sorted CD8+CD4-CCR7+CD45RA+ naive T cells. The receptors shown here come from a human donor in good health. Some libraries in this study had Jurkat cell RNA spiked in.

At least ten counts were recorded for this clonotype. The chain links TRBV6-2 or TRBV6-3 to TRBJ2-7, with TRBD2 matching 12 bases. CDR1 and CDR2 from the germline V gene are MNHEY and SVGEGT. This CDR3 has 16 residues. The junction had 3 bases not matched to a gene; V was cut back by 0 bases and J by 3 bases. For the CDR3, the DNA is TGTGCCAGCAGTTACTCGGCGACTAGCGGGGGCTACGAGCAGTACTTC. Protein product: CASSYSATSGGYEQYF.

This clonotype was detected only a few times. The CDR3 DNA is TGTGCCATCAGTGATGGGAGGGGATACGAGCAGTACTTC. It translates to CAISDGRGYEQYF. V usage is TRBV10-3 and J usage is TRBJ2-7, with 7 bases matching TRBD2. Germline assignment: CDR1 ENHRY and CDR2 SYGVKD. V lost 3 bases, J lost 4 bases, and 3 bases stayed unmatched. The CDR3 has 13 residues.

Many counts were recorded for this clonotype. V gene TRBV6-5 combines with J gene TRBJ2-7, with D unclear. The CDR3 length is 17 residues. The ends were cut back, 5 bases at V and 0 bases at J, with 20 bases in the middle. Germline V lookup: CDR1 MNHEY, CDR2 SVGAGI. CDR3 sequence (DNA): TGTGCCAGCAGTCTCTACGTGAAGACCAAGAGCTCCTACGAGCAGTACTTC. It yields the protein CASSLYVKTKSSYEQYF.

This clonotype was found many times. The chain is built from TRBV4-1 and TRBJ1-1; D ambiguous. The germline V and J ends were trimmed by 0 bases and 3 bases, with 8 bases remaining between them. CDR1 MGHRA and CDR2 YSYEKL come from the germline V gene. The CDR3 has 14 amino acids. The chain's CDR3 is CASSQDTGDTEAFF. The CDR3 DNA sequence: TGCGCCAGCAGCCAAGATACCGGGGACACTGAAGCTTTCTTT.

This clonotype was picked up a small number of times. A much larger clone sits a single nucleotide away, making a read error possible. The chain has TRBV29-1 and TRBJ2-2, with no clear D. CDR1 SQVTM and CDR2 ANQGSEA come from the germline V gene. CDR3 length: 13 amino acids. CDR3 DNA: TGCAGCGTCCCGGGCCCTATCACCGAGGAGCTGTTTTTT. Translation gives CSVPGPITEELFF.

At least ten counts were recorded for this clonotype. This rearrangement joins TRBV6-2 or TRBV6-3 to TRBJ2-3; 7 bases fit TRBD2. This CDR3 spans 16 amino acids. J lost 2 bases, V lost 5 bases, and 10 bases had no gene match. Germline CDR1 MNHEY, CDR2 SVGEGT. CDR3 DNA: TGTGCCAGCAGTAACGAGCGGGAAACCCTCACAGATACGCAGTATTTT. It specifies CASSNERETLTDTQYF.

Details on this clonotype: This sequence may be a read error, since a much larger clone differs from it by one base. This chain joins TRBV14 and TRBJ2-3; D gene ambiguous. The CDR3 extends over 15 amino acids. Germline CDR1 reads SGHDN; CDR2 reads FVKESK. The CDR3 is CVSSRVFVGTDTQYF. DNA for the CDR3: TGTGTCAGCAGCAGAGTGTTCGTTGGCACAGATACGCAGTATTTT.

This clonotype was seen a single time. The junction shows a germline mismatch at one end, possibly a read error. The gene calls are TRBV6-1 and TRBJ2-7; D not resolved. Germline V gene data show CDR1 as MNHNS and CDR2 as SASEGT. The CDR3 totals 13 residues. DNA for the CDR3: TGTCCCAGCAGTGAAGGAACGGGCTACGAGCAGTACTTC. It is translated as CPSSEGTGYEQYF.

This clonotype has a count of ten or more. The chain combines TRBV29-1 with TRBJ1-1; D gene uncertain. V shed 3 bases and J shed 4 bases, with 15 bases lying between them. The germline V gene has CDR1 SQVTM and CDR2 ANQGSEA. The CDR3 covers 14 residues. CDR3 sequence: CSVDFPLDGTEAFF. CDR3 sequence (DNA): TGCAGCGTTGACTTCCCGCTCGACGGCACTGAAGCTTTCTTT.

A remark on this clonotype: A much larger clone is a single base away; this may be a read error. The chain recombines TRBV4-1 with TRBJ2-2; possible D gene TRBD2, 6 bases. CDR1 and CDR2 (germline): MGHRA, YSYEKL. This CDR3 contains 16 residues. The DNA of the CDR3 is TGCGCCAGCAGCCACTGGGACGGTGCGAACACCGGGGGGCTGTTTTTT. This translates into CASSHWDGANTGGLFF.

This clonotype came up many times. CDR3 nucleotide sequence: TGTGCCAGTAGTCCGGCGGCGGGGGTTGTCTACGAGCAGTACTTC. It encodes CASSPAAGVVYEQYF. The chain has TRBV19 and TRBJ2-7; TRBD2 matches at 7 bases. CDR1 LNHDA and CDR2 SQIVND come from the germline V gene (reference sequence). V lost 5 bases, J lost 3 bases, and 10 bases stayed unmatched. The CDR3 runs to 15 residues. The full variable domain, with the rest looked up from reference TRBV19 and TRBJ2-7, is DGGITQSPKYLFRKEGQNVTLSCEQNLNHDAMYWYRQDPGQGLRLIYYSQIVNDFQKGDIAEGYSVSREKKESFPLTVTSAQKNPTAFYLCASSPAAGVVYEQYFGPGTRLTVT.

This clonotype was seen repeatedly, ten times or more. The rearrangement links TRBV13 to TRBJ2-2; weak D call: TRBD2 (5 bases). Germline CDR1 PRHDT, CDR2 FYEKMQ (reference sequence). The V end was cut by 1 base, the J end by 4 bases, with 10 bases between. The CDR3 is made up of 15 amino acids. The CDR3 nucleotides are TGTGCCAGCAGCTTAGTATCCGGGGTCACCGGGGAGCTGTTTTTT. It is translated as CASSLVSGVTGELFF.

Ten or more counts support this clonotype. CDR3 nucleotides: TGCGCCAGCAGCCTTCCGGACGAGACCCAGTACTTC. It yields the protein CASSLPDETQYF. V gene TRBV4-1 combines with J gene TRBJ2-5; D uncertain. V dropped 4 bases and J dropped 5 bases, with 8 bases sitting between them. Germline V CDR1 and CDR2: MGHRA, YSYEKL. This CDR3 has 12 residues.

This clonotype was picked up a small number of times. The J gene is TRBJ2-2, the V gene TRBV6-1; D could derive from TRBD1 or TRBD2 (5 bases each). The CDR3 has 15 residues. Trimming took off 4 bases at V and 7 bases at J, with 16 bases between the two ends. Germline CDR1 and CDR2: MNHNS and SASEGT. CDR3: CASSGPGTHVGELFF. CDR3 bases: TGTGCCAGCAGTGGACCCGGGACGCATGTCGGGGAGCTGTTTTTT.

This clonotype was observed at least ten times. The rearrangement joins TRBV4-3 to TRBJ2-7; weak D call: TRBD1 (10 bases). The CDR3 sequence is 17 residues long. V gave up 4 bases and J gave up 7 bases, with 26 bases separating them. Germline lookup yields CDR1 LGHNA and CDR2 YSLEER. CDR3 residues: CASSPRGGGQGFLEQYF. CDR3 DNA sequence: TGCGCCAGCAGCCCACGCGGGGGGGGACAGGGGTTTTTGGAGCAGTACTTC.

This clonotype was found many times. The V call is TRBV20-1, the J call TRBJ2-7, with TRBD2 matching 9 bases. The trim removed 5 bases at V and 6 bases at J, leaving 8 bases unmatched. Germline CDR1 reads DFQATT; CDR2 reads SNEGSKA (reference sequence). The CDR3 runs to 13 residues. The CDR3 protein is CSAAPGLAVEQYF. The CDR3 DNA is TGCAGTGCTGCCCCGGGACTAGCTGTCGAGCAGTACTTC.

In its sample, this clonotype was seen once. One base away lies a much larger clone, so this may be a sequencing read error. The chain links TRBV12-5 to TRBJ1-2; D possibly corresponds to TRBD1 (6 bases). The CDR3 totals 12 residues. Germline CDR1 reads LGHNT; CDR2 reads FRNRAP. The CDR3 sequence: CTSDRRVYGYTF. CDR3 DNA: TGTACTAGTGACAGGAGAGTCTATGGCTACACCTTC.

In the case of this clonotype: Compared with germline, one end of the junction differs, possibly owing to a read error. The V and J genes are TRBV29-1 and TRBJ2-7; D might be TRBD1 (5 bases). Germline CDR1 SQVTM, CDR2 ANQGSEA. The CDR3 has 12 amino acids. CDR3 residues: CSVEQGSNEQYF. The CDR3 DNA follows: TGCAGCGTTGAGCAGGGCTCCAACGAGCAGTACTTC.

On this clonotype itself: This sequence may be a read error, since a much larger clone differs from it by one base. As DNA, the CDR3 is TGTGCCAGCAGTTTTTCACAGGGAGGTTCCTGCGAGCAGTACTTC. Translation gives CASSFSQGGSCEQYF. The chain uses TRBV27 and TRBJ2-7, with D perhaps assigned TRBD1 or TRBD2 (6 bases each). The CDR3 contains 15 residues. Per germline, CDR1 MNHEY and CDR2 SMNVEV (reference sequence).

This clonotype was counted between two and nine times. This chain joins TRBV9 and TRBJ2-7; D is undetermined. CDR1 is SGDLS, CDR2 YYNGEE, per germline. V dropped 1 base and J dropped 0 bases, with 8 bases sitting between them. The CDR3 is 14 residues long. The CDR3 sequence is CASSVSRVSYEQYF. CDR3 DNA: TGTGCCAGCAGCGTAAGCCGGGTCTCCTACGAGCAGTACTTC.

The table lists this clonotype with many counts. The chain combines TRBV6-6 with TRBJ1-1; D is possibly TRBD1 (5 bases). The CDR3 is made up of 14 amino acids. CDR1 and CDR2 from the germline V gene are MNHNY and SVGAGI (reference sequence). V lost 4 bases and J lost 2, with 11 bases in between. CDR3: CASSSADINTEAFF. The CDR3 DNA follows: TGTGCCAGCAGTTCCGCGGACATTAACACTGAAGCTTTCTTT.

This clonotype was counted ten times or more. J is TRBJ2-5 and V is TRBV3-1; 7 bases map to TRBD2. The CDR3 has 16 amino acids. Germline assignment: CDR1 LGHDT and CDR2 YNNKEL (reference sequence). The trim removed 0 bases at V and 5 bases at J, leaving 9 bases unmatched. In DNA form, the CDR3 reads TGTGCCAGCAGCCAAGACTTCGGCGGGAGTTATGAGACCCAGTACTTC. Translated: CASSQDFGGSYETQYF.

The chain carries TRBV6-5 and TRBJ2-7, with D possibly matching TRBD2 (5 bases). This CDR3 contains 14 residues. Deletions cut 6 bases from V and 2 bases from J, with 14 bases between. Germline CDR1 reads MNHEY; CDR2 reads SVGAGI. The CDR3 spells CASRPGSLPYEQYF. As DNA, the CDR3 is TGTGCCAGCAGACCGGGGAGCCTACCCTACGAGCAGTACTTC.

This clonotype was counted many times. The V call is TRBV29-1, the J call TRBJ2-3; 12 nucleotides align to TRBD2. Trimming removed 0 bases from V and 7 bases from J; junction bases left unmatched: 8. CDR3 length: 16 amino acids. Looked up from germline, CDR1 is SQVTM and CDR2 is ANQGSEA. The CDR3 sequence is CSVEDRLAGGPYTQYF. The CDR3 DNA is TGCAGCGTTGAAGATCGGCTAGCGGGAGGGCCTTATACGCAGTATTTT.

As concerns this clonotype: As the CDR3 is not closed by the conserved phenylalanine or tryptophan, this likely results from a read error. In DNA, the CDR3 is TGTGCCAGCAGGCGGGGCCAGGGCTACACCATC. This sequence encodes CASRRGQGYTI. The V gene is TRBV5-3, the J gene TRBJ1-2, with a tentative D call TRBD1 (5 bases). TRBV5-3 qualifies as an ORF whose function is uncertain. V was trimmed by 8 bases and J by 8 bases, leaving 13 bases between them. The CDR3 contains 11 residues.